This T cell receptor beta chain is drawn from a study of blood T cell repertoires in COVID-19. In the study overall: Recovered status applied to Cohort 3 donors who had two consecutive negative PCRs. It also applied to those with clearance or with symptom resolution.

The V end was cut by 8 bases, the J end by 0 bases, with 17 bases between. CDR1 is SQVTM, CDR2 ANQGSEA, per germline. The CDR3 length is 15 residues. In the original workflow: Amplifying reference gene primers gave estimates of nucleated cell counts. Using immunoSEQ multiplex PCR, the repertoire was profiled, and TCRdb retains in-frame clones only, with some absent. V and J calls plus clone size are reproduced from that table; the DNA served to infer D and trimming. The sample has 200,000 to 250,000 clones, about 90% seen once. Recruits, aged about 18 to 95 years, lived in 20 to 30 US areas. This chain connects TRBV29-1 to TRBJ2-1; D perhaps matches TRBD1 (5 bases). Sequencing was performed on PBMCs or T cells enriched from blood (not recorded which). The sequence derives from a woman aged 45-59 years in a cohort exposed to, infected with or recovered from COVID-19 (not recorded which). CDR3 DNA: TGCAGCCCCATGGGGCCGGGTGGCTCCTACAATGAGCAGTTCTTC. Amino acids: CSPMGPGGSYNEQFF.